This T cell receptor (beta chain) was obtained from a study of cytomegalovirus exposure and HLA in healthy donors. Whole-study context: Of around 400 genotyped donors, 80% to 85% grouped in the Caucasian-associated ancestry cluster. Findings of the study overall: TCR beta V segments were, for the most part, productive about 87% or about 30% of the time in an earlier analysis. Common viral pathogens (according to a later analysis) appeared linked to several of the most significant clusters.

About this clone itself: Its matching antigen is unknown.

Primers for the PCR totalled 60 Vbeta and 13 Jbeta. Sequencing was performed with immunoSEQ multiplex PCR; in TCRdb, only in-frame clones are kept and a portion is missing. The sample shows some 91,000 clones, over 65% of them seen only once. Source material: PBMCs. This TCR derives from a woman aged 60-75 years in good health and CMV-seronegative.

CDR3: CASSTSTDTQYF. The CDR3 DNA follows: TGTGCCAGTAGTACTAGCACAGATACGCAGTATTTT. J is TRBJ2-3 and V is TRBV19; D not resolved. Germline CDR1 is LNHDA and CDR2 is SQIVND (reference sequence). Trimming pared 4 bases from V and 0 bases from J, leaving 2 bases between. The CDR3 totals 12 residues. The complete variable domain, with remaining parts taken from reference TRBV19 and TRBJ2-3, reads DGGITQSPKYLFRKEGQNVTLSCEQNLNHDAMYWYRQDPGQGLRLIYYSQIVNDFQKGDIAEGYSVSREKKESFPLTVTSAQKNPTAFYLCASSTSTDTQYFGPGTRLTVL.